This T cell receptor beta chain was documented in a study of shared clonotypes between healthy human individuals. Findings of the study overall: Incompleteness in sorted-subset sequencing, despite large depth, was shown by rarefaction.

To note about this clone: Its target is unknown.

At the deep level, the assay was run. This table comes from immunoSEQ multiplex PCR, and its TCRdb copy is limited to in-frame clones, with some not included. This table holds approximately 740,000 clones, almost 95% found once. The V gene lost 0 bases and the J gene lost 8 bases, with 17 bases spanning the gap. Germline V CDR1 and CDR2: MNHEY, SMNVEV (reference sequence). This CDR3 has 16 amino acids. In the naive CD8 group, cells lacked CD45RO and were positively selected for CCR7, so terminally differentiated effector memory CD45RA+ cells were left out. Caucasian adults living in Nashville, Tennessee, provided all samples.

The source of this sequence is a young man in good health. J is TRBJ2-1 and V is TRBV27; D not certain. The sequencing input was naive CD8+ T cells sorted from blood. CDR3 protein: CASSLSLAHLRYEQFF. The DNA for the CDR3 is TGTGCCAGCAGTTTATCGTTGGCCCACCTACGCTATGAGCAGTTCTTC.